These 9 T cell receptor beta chains share one sample of origin, sequenced in a study of radiation and T cells in renal cell carcinoma (TCRdb year 2020). To prepare the library, the immunoSEQ multiplex PCR assay was applied. The immuneACCESS repertoire file appears here via TCRdb, limited to in-frame rearrangements. These files lack a portion of the clones; in checked studies, under half of the deficit traces to unresolved V genes, and the cause of the others is not known. This sample holds around 170,000 clones; 88% were observed only once. Over 9% of the sample rests with the top ten. The time point label, as the study defines it: blood 4 weeks post-SBRT, at nephrectomy. This specimen's treatment or condition label, interpreted: 15 Gy SBRT to primary tumor, nephrectomy 4 weeks later. Sequenced material: blood, taken from a patient whose treatment included radiotherapy and nephrectomy. Every receptor here comes from a woman aged 50 to 60 with renal cell carcinoma.

The chain is built from TRBV6-1 and TRBJ1-2; D call uncertain. The CDR3 is 11 residues long. V dropped 7 bases and J dropped 4 bases, with 7 bases sitting between them. From germline, CDR1 is MNHNS and CDR2 SASEGT. The CDR3 region has the DNA TGTGCCAGCAATGCGGGCTATGGCTACACCTTC. This translates into CASNAGYGYTF.

This clone was seen a handful of times. This sequence joins TRBV11-3 and TRBJ1-1, with a possible D match to TRBD1 (5 bases). V shed 3 bases and J shed 6 bases, with 11 bases lying between them. The CDR3 consists of 13 residues. CDR1 is SGHNT and CDR2 is YENEEA in the germline V gene. CDR3 sequence reads: CASSFDSYAEAFF. CDR3 sequence (DNA): TGTGCCAGCAGCTTTGACAGCTACGCTGAAGCTTTCTTT.

This chain connects TRBV6-6 to TRBJ2-1; unclear D gene. Per the germline V gene, CDR1 is MNHNY and CDR2 is SVGAGI (reference sequence). This CDR3 region has 11 residues. Trimming left V 0 bases short and J 9 bases short, with 3 bases between. DNA of the CDR3: TGTGCCAGCAGTTACTCTCTTGAGCAGTTCTTC. Its translation is CASSYSLEQFF.

V gene TRBV29-1 combines with J gene TRBJ2-6, with unresolved D. V lost 5 bases and J lost 0, with 5 bases in between. Germline CDR1 reads SQVTM; CDR2 reads ANQGSEA. This CDR3 has 13 residues. DNA for the CDR3: TGCAGCGTTTGGATCTCTGGGGCCAACGTCCTGACTTTC. Translating gives CSVWISGANVLTF.

J is TRBJ2-7 and V is TRBV5-6; D possibly corresponds to TRBD2 (5 bases). The CDR3 consists of 13 residues. Germline-derived CDR1 and CDR2 are SGHDT and YYEEEE. The V gene lost 9 bases and the J gene lost 3 bases, with 16 bases spanning the gap. CDR3 sequence (DNA): TGTGCCACCGTAGGAGGTGGGGACTACGAGCAGTACTTC. Translating it yields CATVGGGDYEQYF.

This chain links TRBV14 with TRBJ2-1, with D possibly being TRBD1 or TRBD2 (6 bases each). This CDR3 is 16 amino acids long. Germline values: CDR1 SGHDN, CDR2 FVKESK. V shed 10 bases and J shed 0 bases, with 19 bases lying between them. CDR3 DNA: TGTGCCATAGGGGGGACGGAACCGCTCTCCTACAATGAGCAGTTCTTC. Translating gives CAIGGTEPLSYNEQFF.

The chain joins TRBV6-6 to TRBJ2-7; maybe TRBD1 (6 bases). The CDR3 contains 12 residues. Germline V gives CDR1 MNHNY, CDR2 SVGAGI (reference sequence). V lost 5 bases and J lost 1, with 6 bases in between. CDR3 bases: TGTGCCAGCAGTACAGGGTCCTACGAGCAGTACTTC. It specifies CASSTGSYEQYF.

The V and J genes are TRBV7-3 and TRBJ2-2; 7 bases fit TRBD2. The germline V gene has CDR1 SGHTA and CDR2 FQGTGA. This CDR3 region has 16 residues. The ends lost 5 bases at V and 5 bases at J; junction bases unmatched: 11. The CDR3 region is CASSPLGGSQTGELFF. In DNA, the CDR3 is TGTGCCAGCAGCCCACTGGGGGGGAGTCAGACCGGGGAGCTGTTTTTT.

Comment on this clone: At one end, the junction sequence differs from germline, possibly due to a read error. The sample has other DNA sequences that encode this CDR3 too. The chain couples TRBV30 to TRBJ1-4; the D is unclear. CDR3 size: 15 residues. Germline values: CDR1 GTSNPN, CDR2 SVGIG (reference sequence). The CDR3 protein is CACSKGNIPNEKLFF. DNA of the CDR3: TGCGCCTGCTCCAAAGGGAACATACCTAATGAAAAACTGTTTTTT.